This T cell receptor (beta chain) stems from a study of blood T cell repertoires in COVID-19. Original data processing: From reference gene primer amplification, estimates of nucleated cell counts were derived. Repertoires were generated with immunoSEQ multiplex PCR, while TCRdb's copy carries only in-frame clones and drops some. V, J and clone size were drawn from that table, and D and trimming were deduced from the DNA. This table has 260,000 or so clones, roughly 90% appearing once. Clinical history reported by participants formed the basis on which cohorts were assigned. The sequenced material came from PBMCs or T cells enriched from blood (not recorded which). The clonotype was recovered from a woman aged 30 to 39 with acute COVID-19.

CDR3 bases: TGTGCCAGCAGATCGACGGGTGGCTACACCTTC. Translating it yields CASRSTGGYTF. The V gene is TRBV7-9, the J gene TRBJ1-2; D unclear. The V end was cut by 6 bases, the J end by 7 bases, with 9 bases between. The CDR3 extends over 11 amino acids. Germline values: CDR1 SEHNR, CDR2 FQNEAQ (reference sequence).